One and the same sample provided the 28 T cell receptor beta chains below, sequenced in a study of shared clonotypes between healthy human individuals. Profiling relied on immunoSEQ multiplex PCR, and the TCRdb table lists in-frame clones only, not all of them. The sample includes 1,400,000 or so clones, around 98.5% seen only once; the top ten take under 0.45%. Sequenced sample: naive CD4+ T cells sorted from blood. The subset: CD45RA+ positively selected. Receptors were obtained from a man in his thirties or forties in good health.

CDR3 protein: CASSYSGEETQYF. The CDR3 DNA follows: TGTGCCAGCAGTTACTCGGGGGAAGAGACCCAGTACTTC. This chain links TRBV6-5 with TRBJ2-5; D is possibly TRBD1 or TRBD2 (5 bases each). Germline CDR1 is MNHEY and CDR2 is SVGAGI. This CDR3 has 13 amino acids. V lost 0 bases, J lost 3 bases, and 5 bases lay in between.

This chain joins TRBV5-1 and TRBJ2-5; D is ambiguous. Germline values: CDR1 SGHRS, CDR2 YFSETQ. The V and J ends lost 4 bases and 5 bases respectively, with 24 bases between them. The CDR3 is made up of 17 amino acids. CDR3: CASSLGPTETFFETQYF. DNA for the CDR3: TGCGCCAGCAGCCTTGGCCCCACCGAGACGTTCTTTGAGACCCAGTACTTC.

The chain has TRBV28 and TRBJ1-4, with a tentative D call TRBD1 (6 bases). Trimming took off 5 bases at V and 3 bases at J, with 16 bases between the two ends. The CDR3 extends over 16 amino acids. Germline V CDR1 and CDR2: MDHEN, SYDVKM. The DNA of the CDR3 is TGTGCCAGCAGTATAATAGGTCGGACAGCTAATGAAAAACTGTTTTTT. Its protein product is CASSIIGRTANEKLFF.

J is TRBJ2-5 and V is TRBV18; D unclear. V lost 3 bases and J lost 5, with 13 bases in between. The CDR3 totals 14 residues. Germline CDR1 reads KGHSH; CDR2 reads LQKENI. DNA of the CDR3: TGTGCCAGCTCACCTGCGCCCCCCCCCGAGACCCAGTACTTC. Translation: CASSPAPPPETQYF.

The chain has TRBV7-2 and TRBJ1-5; 7 bases match TRBD1. Per germline, CDR1 SGHTA and CDR2 FQGNSA. V lost 5 bases and J lost 12; bases outside the gene matches: 7. This CDR3 is built from 12 residues. DNA of the CDR3: TGTGCCAGCAGCGCAGCAGGGGGAGACCAGCATTTT. As protein: CASSAAGGDQHF.

The chain carries TRBV6-6 and TRBJ2-7; D gene ambiguous. The germline V and J ends were trimmed by 7 bases and 4 bases, with 14 bases remaining between them. Germline lookup yields CDR1 MNHNY and CDR2 SVGAGI (reference sequence). The CDR3 has 13 amino acids. CDR3 in amino acids: CASNLLPDYEQYF. CDR3 bases: TGTGCCAGCAACTTACTACCCGATTACGAGCAGTACTTC.

The V and J genes are TRBV6-5 and TRBJ2-1, with 11 bases fitting TRBD2. V shed 6 bases, J shed 6 bases, and the junction held 7 bases outside the gene matches. CDR3 length equals 15 residues. Germline values: CDR1 MNHEY, CDR2 SVGAGI. Written as DNA, the CDR3 is TGTGCCAGCAGGTCCACCGGGACTAGCGGCAATGAGCAGTTCTTC. This sequence encodes CASRSTGTSGNEQFF.

V usage is TRBV7-2 and J usage is TRBJ2-1, with D tentatively TRBD2 (6 bases). Germline loops: CDR1 SGHTA, CDR2 FQGNSA. CDR3 length: 16 residues. V shed 0 bases and J shed 6 bases, with 15 bases lying between them. The CDR3 loop reads CASSLANLAITNEQFF. The CDR3 nucleotides read TGTGCCAGCAGCTTAGCTAATCTAGCGATTACCAATGAGCAGTTCTTC.

The CDR3 region has the DNA TGTGCCAGCAGCTTACGGTCCTCCACCGGGGAGCTGTTTTTT. It specifies CASSLRSSTGELFF. V gene TRBV7-2 combines with J gene TRBJ2-2, with D uncertain. V gave up 2 bases and J gave up 4 bases, with 8 bases separating them. The CDR3 runs 14 residues. The germline CDR1 and CDR2 sequences are SGHTA and FQGNSA.

The V and J genes are TRBV5-1 and TRBJ1-4; D perhaps matches TRBD1 (5 bases). The germline V gene encodes CDR1 SGHRS and CDR2 YFSETQ. The CDR3 spans 16 residues. V was pared by 7 bases and J by 0 bases, with 16 bases between. The CDR3 protein is CASQGWGGTTNEKLFF. The DNA for the CDR3 is TGCGCCAGCCAAGGCTGGGGCGGTACAACTAATGAAAAACTGTTTTTT.

This sequence joins TRBV13 and TRBJ2-3, with 8 bases lining up with TRBD2. The germline V gene encodes CDR1 PRHDT and CDR2 FYEKMQ (reference sequence). After removal of 1 base from V and 5 bases from J, the junction contained 5 bases not matched to a gene. The CDR3 length is 15 residues. In nucleotides, the CDR3 is TGTGCCAGCAGCTTAGCGTCTAGCGGGTTAGATACGCAGTATTTT. Protein: CASSLASSGLDTQYF.

This chain joins TRBV18 and TRBJ1-1; D gene uncertain. Trimming shortened V by 3 bases and J by 4 bases, and 12 bases separated the two germline ends. Germline CDR1 is KGHSH and CDR2 is LQKENI. The CDR3 length is 14 residues. This CDR3 is CASSPEQAGTEAFF. CDR3 in DNA: TGTGCCAGCTCACCGGAACAAGCTGGCACTGAAGCTTTCTTT.

The chain has TRBV18 and TRBJ1-1; 7 bases align to TRBD1. This CDR3 is 15 amino acids long. CDR1 and CDR2 from the germline V gene are KGHSH and LQKENI. V gave up 3 bases and J gave up 6 bases; unmatched junction bases: 10. The CDR3 sequence: CASSPSTGRESEAFF. The CDR3 coding sequence is TGTGCCAGCTCACCTTCGACAGGGCGTGAATCTGAAGCTTTCTTT. The full variable domain, rest sourced from reference TRBV18 and TRBJ1-1, is NAGVMQNPRHLVRRRGQEARLRCSPMKGHSHVYWYRQLPEEGLKFMVYLQKENIIDESGMPKERFSAEFPKEGPSILRIQQVVRGDSAAYFCASSPSTGRESEAFFGQGTRLTVV.

The chain joins TRBV23-1 to TRBJ2-6; D uncertain. TRBV23-1 is placed among ORFs of uncertain function. Trimming pared 6 bases from V and 0 bases from J, leaving 9 bases between. This CDR3 has 15 amino acids. CDR3 region: CASSRRTSGANVLTF. CDR3 bases: TGCGCCAGCAGCCGACGGACCTCTGGGGCCAACGTCCTGACTTTC.

The rearrangement joins TRBV5-6 to TRBJ1-2, with D possibly TRBD1 on 5 matching bases. Trimming left V 0 bases short and J 8 bases short, with 17 bases between. The V gene's germline CDR1 is SGHDT and CDR2 YYEEEE. The CDR3 has 15 amino acids. CDR3 loop: CASSLGSGGVLGYTF. The CDR3 DNA reads TGTGCCAGCAGCTTGGGGAGTGGGGGTGTGTTGGGCTACACCTTC.

The chain has TRBV5-6 and TRBJ2-3, with D perhaps TRBD2 (5 bases). This CDR3 spans 15 amino acids. V was pared by 5 bases and J by 2 bases, with 15 bases between. Looked up from germline, CDR1 is SGHDT and CDR2 is YYEEEE. CDR3 protein: CASRPPGGITDTQYF. The CDR3 DNA reads as TGTGCCAGCAGGCCTCCCGGAGGTATCACAGATACGCAGTATTTT.

The gene calls are TRBV29-1 and TRBJ1-5; no reliable D call. Trimming removed 7 bases from V and 7 bases from J, with 14 bases in between. CDR1 SQVTM and CDR2 ANQGSEA come from the germline V gene. CDR3 length: 12 amino acids. The CDR3 region is CSALTKGQPQHF. CDR3 DNA: TGCAGCGCTCTGACGAAAGGGCAGCCCCAGCATTTT.

The genes are TRBV7-2 and TRBJ2-7; D unresolved. With 2 bases removed from V and 0 bases from J, the gap between germline ends came to 11 bases. Germline V gene sequence: CDR1 SGHTA, CDR2 FQGNSA. The CDR3 is 15 amino acids. CDR3 sequence reads: CASSLYSAASYEQYF. The CDR3, as DNA: TGTGCCAGCAGCTTATACAGCGCGGCCTCCTACGAGCAGTACTTC.

V gene TRBV6-5 combines with J gene TRBJ2-1, with D maybe TRBD2 (6 bases). The V and J ends lost 2 bases and 9 bases respectively, with 20 bases between them. The CDR3 has 16 amino acids. Germline values: CDR1 MNHEY, CDR2 SVGAGI. The CDR3 coding sequence is TGTGCCAGCAGTTACGGCTGGGAGGCCCCTAGGGGTGAGCAGTTCTTC. Protein: CASSYGWEAPRGEQFF.

The chain recombines TRBV4-1 with TRBJ2-5; 9 bases fit TRBD2. The V gene's germline CDR1 is MGHRA and CDR2 YSYEKL. The CDR3 is 16 amino acids. J lost 4 bases, V lost 1 base, and 7 bases had no gene match. The CDR3 nucleotides are TGCGCCAGCAGCCAAGTACAAGCGGGAGGAGGAGAGACCCAGTACTTC. As protein: CASSQVQAGGGETQYF.

The chain combines TRBV6-5 with TRBJ2-1; no definite D call. Germline CDR1 MNHEY, CDR2 SVGAGI. V dropped 0 bases and J dropped 10 bases, with 13 bases sitting between them. The CDR3 covers 14 residues. The DNA of the CDR3 is TGTGCCAGCAGTTACTCCCTGGTGGAGTTCGAGCAGTTCTTC. Amino acid sequence: CASSYSLVEFEQFF.

This chain links TRBV19 with TRBJ1-5; D unresolved. V was shortened by 7 bases and J by 0 bases, with 10 bases between the two germline ends. The CDR3 runs 14 residues. Germline V gene data show CDR1 as LNHDA and CDR2 as SQIVND (reference sequence). CDR3 sequence: CASNGGLSNQPQHF. In nucleotides, the CDR3 is TGTGCCAGTAACGGAGGGCTTAGCAATCAGCCCCAGCATTTT.

The V gene is TRBV15, the J gene TRBJ2-3; 8 nucleotides line up with TRBD2. In germline, CDR1 is LNHNV, CDR2 YYDKDF (reference sequence). The J segment lost 4 bases and the V segment lost 0 bases, leaving 6 bases of the junction unmatched. The length of the CDR3 is 16 residues. In DNA, the CDR3 is TGTGCCACCAGCAGAGACTTTAGCGGGACGGCAGATACGCAGTATTTT. Protein product: CATSRDFSGTADTQYF.

This clone was recorded once. The rearrangement links TRBV10-3 to TRBJ2-7; D is ambiguous. Per germline, CDR1 ENHRY and CDR2 SYGVKD. This CDR3 is 15 amino acids long. V was cut by 7 bases and J by 2 bases, with 18 bases left in between. CDR3 amino acids: CAITPSRPPTYEQYF. CDR3 nucleotide sequence: TGTGCCATCACTCCCTCGCGGCCGCCTACCTACGAGCAGTACTTC.

This chain connects TRBV27 to TRBJ1-5; possibly TRBD1 for D (5 bases). The length of the CDR3 is 17 residues. The V and J ends lost 5 bases and 9 bases respectively, with 26 bases between them. Germline V CDR1 and CDR2: MNHEY, SMNVEV (reference sequence). CDR3 DNA: TGTGCCAGCAGTCCCCTCTCAATCGGGCCTACCGGGGGGCCCCAGCATTTT. This translates into CASSPLSIGPTGGPQHF.

The chain combines TRBV27 with TRBJ2-1; a possible D gene is TRBD2 (5 bases). The ends were cut back, 0 bases at V and 2 bases at J, with 11 bases in the middle. The CDR3 length is 16 residues. Per germline, CDR1 MNHEY and CDR2 SMNVEV (reference sequence). CDR3 loop: CASSLSSVQTYNEQFF. The CDR3 bases are TGTGCCAGCAGTTTATCTAGCGTACAAACCTACAATGAGCAGTTCTTC.

V gene TRBV5-1 combines with J gene TRBJ2-2; possibly TRBD2 for D (5 bases). The CDR3 has 15 amino acids. Germline loops: CDR1 SGHRS, CDR2 YFSETQ. V gave up 0 bases and J gave up 2 bases, with 8 bases separating them. CDR3 region: CASSLADFNTGELFF. The CDR3 bases are TGCGCCAGCAGCTTGGCGGACTTTAACACCGGGGAGCTGTTTTTT.

The chain combines TRBV7-6 with TRBJ1-3, with a tentative D call TRBD1 (5 bases). This CDR3 has 16 amino acids. Germline CDR1 is SGHVS and CDR2 is FNYEAQ. Trimming removed 1 base from V and 0 bases from J, with 10 bases in between. The chain's CDR3 is CASSLDPGPSGNTIYF. CDR3 nucleotides: TGTGCCAGCAGCTTAGATCCGGGACCCTCTGGAAACACCATATATTTT.